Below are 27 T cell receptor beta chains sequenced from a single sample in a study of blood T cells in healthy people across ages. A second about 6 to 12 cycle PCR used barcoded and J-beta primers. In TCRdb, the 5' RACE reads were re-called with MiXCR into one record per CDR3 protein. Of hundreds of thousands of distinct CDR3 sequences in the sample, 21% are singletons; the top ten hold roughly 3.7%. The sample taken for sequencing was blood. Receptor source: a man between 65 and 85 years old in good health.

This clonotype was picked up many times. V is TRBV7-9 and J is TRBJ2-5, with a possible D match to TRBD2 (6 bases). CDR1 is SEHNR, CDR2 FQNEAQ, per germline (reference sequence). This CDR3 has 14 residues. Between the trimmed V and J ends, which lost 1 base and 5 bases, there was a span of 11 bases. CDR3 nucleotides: TGTGCCAGCAGCTTAGGGTCAGGGAGGGAGACCCAGTACTTC. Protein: CASSLGSGRETQYF.

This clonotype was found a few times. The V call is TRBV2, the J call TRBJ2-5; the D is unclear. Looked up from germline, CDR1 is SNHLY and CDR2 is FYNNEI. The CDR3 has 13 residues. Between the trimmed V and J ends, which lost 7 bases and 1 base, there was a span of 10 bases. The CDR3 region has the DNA TGTGCCAGCAATGGGCCGAGCCAAGAGACCCAGTACTTC. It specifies CASNGPSQETQYF.

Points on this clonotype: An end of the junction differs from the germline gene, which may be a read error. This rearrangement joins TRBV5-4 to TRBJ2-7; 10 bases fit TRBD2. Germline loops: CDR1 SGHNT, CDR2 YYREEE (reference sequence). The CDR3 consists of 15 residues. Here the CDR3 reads CAGSPGLAQSYEQYF. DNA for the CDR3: TGTGCCGGCAGCCCGGGACTAGCGCAATCCTACGAGCAGTACTTC.

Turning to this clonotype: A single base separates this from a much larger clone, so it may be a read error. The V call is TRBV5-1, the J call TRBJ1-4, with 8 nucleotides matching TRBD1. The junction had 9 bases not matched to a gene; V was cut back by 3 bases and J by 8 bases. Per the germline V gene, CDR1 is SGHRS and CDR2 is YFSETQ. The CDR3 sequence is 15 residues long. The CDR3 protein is CASSSSWTGSEKLFF. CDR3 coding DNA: TGCGCCAGCAGCTCTTCTTGGACAGGGAGCGAAAAACTGTTTTTT.

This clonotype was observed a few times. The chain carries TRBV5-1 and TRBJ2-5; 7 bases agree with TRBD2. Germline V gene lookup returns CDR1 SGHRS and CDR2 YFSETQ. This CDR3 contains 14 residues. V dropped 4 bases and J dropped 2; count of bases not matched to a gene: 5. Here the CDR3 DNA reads TGCGCCAGCAGCGCGGGGGTCTGGCAAGAGACCCAGTACTTC. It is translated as CASSAGVWQETQYF.

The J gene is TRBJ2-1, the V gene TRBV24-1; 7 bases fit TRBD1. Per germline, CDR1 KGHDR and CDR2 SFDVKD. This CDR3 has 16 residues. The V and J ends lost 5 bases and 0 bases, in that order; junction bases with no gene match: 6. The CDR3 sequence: CATSGKTGNSYNEQFF. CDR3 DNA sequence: TGTGCCACCAGTGGGAAGACAGGGAACTCCTACAATGAGCAGTTCTTC.

The CDR3 protein is CASSFAGGPTGELFF. The CDR3 DNA reads as TGTGCCAGCAGCTTTGCTGGAGGGCCCACCGGGGAGCTGTTTTTT. The gene calls are TRBV5-4 and TRBJ2-2; possible D gene TRBD2, 6 bases. The CDR3 runs to 15 residues. V lost 2 bases, J lost 4 bases, and 12 bases lay in between. Germline V gene lookup returns CDR1 SGHNT and CDR2 YYREEE (reference sequence).

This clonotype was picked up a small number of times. This CDR3 is CASSLSTSGSPLQETQYF. The DNA of the CDR3 is TGCGCCAGCAGCTTGTCGACTAGCGGGAGTCCCCTCCAAGAGACCCAGTACTTC. The chain has TRBV5-1 and TRBJ2-5; 12 bases match TRBD2. The CDR3 runs 18 residues. With V trimmed by 1 base and J by 1 base, 8 bases remained unmatched. Germline CDR1 is SGHRS and CDR2 is YFSETQ.

CDR3 sequence reads: CASSLQLAGGTDTQYF. As DNA, the CDR3 is TGTGCCAGCAGCCTTCAACTAGCGGGAGGCACAGATACGCAGTATTTT. The rearrangement joins TRBV7-2 to TRBJ2-3; 11 positions match TRBD2. V shed 5 bases and J 1 base; nucleotides not matched to a gene: 5. The germline gives CDR1 SGHTA, CDR2 FQGNSA. The CDR3 is made up of 16 amino acids. Full variable domain (missing parts from reference TRBV7-2 and TRBJ2-3): GAGVSQSPSNKVTEKGKDVELRCDPISGHTALYWYRQSLGQGLEFLIYFQGNSAPDKSGLPSDRFSAERTGGSVSTLTIQRTQQEDSAVYLCASSLQLAGGTDTQYFGPGTRLTVL.

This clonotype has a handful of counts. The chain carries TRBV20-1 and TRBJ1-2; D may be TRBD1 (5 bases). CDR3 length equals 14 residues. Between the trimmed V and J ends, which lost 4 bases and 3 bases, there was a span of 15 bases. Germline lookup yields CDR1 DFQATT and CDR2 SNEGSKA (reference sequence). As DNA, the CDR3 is TGCAGTGCTACCCCAGGGTTAAGCCACTATGGCTACACCTTC. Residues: CSATPGLSHYGYTF.

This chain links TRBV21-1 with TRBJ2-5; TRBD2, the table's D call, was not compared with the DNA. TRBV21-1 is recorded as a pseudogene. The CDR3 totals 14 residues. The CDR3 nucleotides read TGTGCCAGAAAGGCTAGCGGATCACAAGAGACCCAGTACTTC. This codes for CARKASGSQETQYF.

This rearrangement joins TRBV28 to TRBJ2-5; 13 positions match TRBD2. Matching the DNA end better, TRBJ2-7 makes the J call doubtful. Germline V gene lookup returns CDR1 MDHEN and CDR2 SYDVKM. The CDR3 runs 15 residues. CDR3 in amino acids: CASSSNGLAGDEQYF. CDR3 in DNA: TGTGCCAGCAGTTCCAATGGACTAGCGGGAGACGAGCAGTACTTC.

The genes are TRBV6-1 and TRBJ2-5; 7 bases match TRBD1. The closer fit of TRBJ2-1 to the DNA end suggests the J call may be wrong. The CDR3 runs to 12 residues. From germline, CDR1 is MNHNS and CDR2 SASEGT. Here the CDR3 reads CASSEAGGEQFF. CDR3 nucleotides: TGTGCCAGCAGTGAGGCAGGGGGTGAGCAGTTCTTC.

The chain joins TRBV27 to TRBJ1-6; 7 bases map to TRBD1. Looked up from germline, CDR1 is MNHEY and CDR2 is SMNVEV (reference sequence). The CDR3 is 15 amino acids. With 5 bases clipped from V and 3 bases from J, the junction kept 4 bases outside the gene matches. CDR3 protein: CASSRRDSYNSPLHF. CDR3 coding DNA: TGTGCCAGCAGTCGGAGGGACAGCTATAATTCACCCCTCCACTTT.

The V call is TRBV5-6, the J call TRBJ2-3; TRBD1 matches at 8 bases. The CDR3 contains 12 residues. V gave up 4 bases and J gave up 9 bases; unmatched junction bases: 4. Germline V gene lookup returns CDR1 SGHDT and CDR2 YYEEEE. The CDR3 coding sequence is TGTGCCAGCAGCACACAGGGGGGCACGCAGTATTTT. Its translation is CASSTQGGTQYF.

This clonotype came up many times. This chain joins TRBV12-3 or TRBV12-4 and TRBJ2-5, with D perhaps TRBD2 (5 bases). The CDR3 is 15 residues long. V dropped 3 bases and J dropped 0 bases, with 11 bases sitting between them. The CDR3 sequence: CASSFFGKNQETQYF. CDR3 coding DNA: TGTGCCAGCAGTTTCTTCGGGAAGAACCAAGAGACCCAGTACTTC.

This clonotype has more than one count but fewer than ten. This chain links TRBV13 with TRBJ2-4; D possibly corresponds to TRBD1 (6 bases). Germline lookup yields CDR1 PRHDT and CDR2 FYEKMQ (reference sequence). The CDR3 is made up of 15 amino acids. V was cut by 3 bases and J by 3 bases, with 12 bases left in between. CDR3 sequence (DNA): TGTGCCAGCAGCTTCGGGACACCGATCAAAAACATTCAGTACTTC. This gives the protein CASSFGTPIKNIQYF.

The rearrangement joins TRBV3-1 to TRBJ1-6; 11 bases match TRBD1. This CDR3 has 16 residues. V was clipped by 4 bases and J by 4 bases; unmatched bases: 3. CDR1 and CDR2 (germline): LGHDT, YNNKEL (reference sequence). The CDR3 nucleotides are TGTGCCAGCAGCCCCCGGGACAGGGGGTATAATTCACCCCTCCACTTT. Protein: CASSPRDRGYNSPLHF.

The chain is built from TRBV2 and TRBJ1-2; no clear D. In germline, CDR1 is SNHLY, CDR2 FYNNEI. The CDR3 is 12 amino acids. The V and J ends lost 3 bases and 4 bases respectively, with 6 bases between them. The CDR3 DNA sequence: TGTGCCAGCAGTGAGGCAGCCTATGGCTACACCTTC. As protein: CASSEAAYGYTF.

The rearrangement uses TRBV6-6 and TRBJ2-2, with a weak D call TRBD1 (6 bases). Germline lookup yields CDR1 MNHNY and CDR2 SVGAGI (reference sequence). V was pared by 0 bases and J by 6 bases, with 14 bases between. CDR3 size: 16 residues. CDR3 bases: TGTGCCAGCAGTTACTCGATGGGGGCTGGGGCCGGGGAGCTGTTTTTT. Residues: CASSYSMGAGAGELFF.

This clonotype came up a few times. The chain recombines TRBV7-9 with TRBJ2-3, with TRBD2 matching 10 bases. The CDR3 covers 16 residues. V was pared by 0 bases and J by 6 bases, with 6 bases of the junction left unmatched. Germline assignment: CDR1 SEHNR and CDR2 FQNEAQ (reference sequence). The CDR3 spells CASSLARAGGLDTQYF. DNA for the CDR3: TGTGCCAGCAGCTTAGCTCGAGCGGGAGGGCTGGATACGCAGTATTTT.

CDR3 nucleotides: TGTGCCAGCAGCTTGTGGTCAGGGGACGGCTACGAGCAGTACTTC. This gives the protein CASSLWSGDGYEQYF. This chain joins TRBV5-6 and TRBJ2-7; TRBD1 might be the D (6 bases). Germline V CDR1 and CDR2: SGHDT, YYEEEE. The CDR3 spans 15 residues. V was shortened by 1 base and J by 3 bases, with 14 bases between the two germline ends.

The DNA of the CDR3 is TGTGCCAGCAGCCCGTCCCGTTGGACAGTCTATAGCAATCAGCCCCAGCATTTT. This translates into CASSPSRWTVYSNQPQHF. J is TRBJ1-5 and V is TRBV7-6, with D perhaps matching TRBD1 (6 bases). Trimming removed 5 bases from V and 0 bases from J, with 20 bases in between. This CDR3 contains 18 residues. The germline V gene has CDR1 SGHVS and CDR2 FNYEAQ.

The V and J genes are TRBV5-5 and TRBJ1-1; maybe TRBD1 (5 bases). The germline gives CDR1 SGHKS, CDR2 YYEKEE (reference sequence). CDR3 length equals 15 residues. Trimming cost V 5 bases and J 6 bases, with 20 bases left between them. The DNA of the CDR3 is TGTGCCAGCAGTGATTGGAAGGGGTTGTTGGCTGAAGCTTTCTTT. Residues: CASSDWKGLLAEAFF.

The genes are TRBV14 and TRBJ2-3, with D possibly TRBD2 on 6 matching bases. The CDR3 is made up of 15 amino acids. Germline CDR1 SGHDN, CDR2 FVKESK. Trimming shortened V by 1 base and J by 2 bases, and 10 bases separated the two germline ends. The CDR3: CASSQGGVPTDTQYF. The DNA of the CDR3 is TGTGCCAGCAGCCAAGGGGGGGTACCCACAGATACGCAGTATTTT.

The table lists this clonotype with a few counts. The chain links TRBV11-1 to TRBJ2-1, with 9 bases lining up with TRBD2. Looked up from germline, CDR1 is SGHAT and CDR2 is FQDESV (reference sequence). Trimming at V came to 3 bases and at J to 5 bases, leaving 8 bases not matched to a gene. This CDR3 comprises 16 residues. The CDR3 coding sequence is TGTGCCAGCAGCTTTAGAGCGGGAGGTGCCGACAATGAGCAGTTCTTC. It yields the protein CASSFRAGGADNEQFF.

CDR3 sequence: CSATSGSDETQYF. CDR3 sequence (DNA): TGCAGTGCGACTAGCGGGAGTGATGAGACCCAGTACTTC. The rearrangement links TRBV20-1 to TRBJ2-5; 12 nucleotides agree with TRBD2. The CDR3 has 13 residues. V was pared by 6 bases and J by 5 bases, with 4 bases of the junction left unmatched. From germline, CDR1 is DFQATT and CDR2 SNEGSKA (reference sequence).